Below are 30 T cell receptor beta chains sequenced from a single sample in a study of blood T cell repertoires in COVID-19. Only in-frame clones appear in the TCRdb table, and some are missing; sequencing was by immunoSEQ multiplex PCR. The sample lists 150,000 to 200,000 clones, approximately 80% occurring once. The sequenced sample consisted of PBMCs or T cells enriched from blood (not recorded which). These receptors came from a man in his forties who had recovered from COVID-19.

This clone has ten or more counts. The chain links TRBV7-8 to TRBJ1-2; 7 bases line up with TRBD1. Unmatched junction bases numbered 10, after V lost 6 bases and J lost 3 bases. Looked up from germline, CDR1 is SGHVS and CDR2 is FQNEAQ. The length of the CDR3 is 15 residues. DNA of the CDR3: TGTGCCAGCAGGGCCAACAGGGGACGGGACTATGGCTACACCTTC. Translated: CASRANRGRDYGYTF.

This clone has only one observation. The J gene is TRBJ1-5, the V gene TRBV30; tentatively, D is TRBD1 (5 bases). From germline, CDR1 is GTSNPN and CDR2 SVGIG (reference sequence). CDR3 length equals 14 residues. Trimming pared 5 bases from V and 4 bases from J, leaving 15 bases between. The CDR3 region is CAWEEGAGNQPQHF. CDR3 coding DNA: TGTGCCTGGGAGGAAGGGGCAGGGAATCAGCCCCAGCATTTT.

The V call is TRBV2, the J call TRBJ1-5; 8 bases are a match to TRBD1. With 7 bases clipped from V and 3 bases from J, the junction kept 8 bases outside the gene matches. Germline CDR1 and CDR2: SNHLY and FYNNEI. The CDR3 is 15 residues long. CDR3 sequence: CASIAGQGPNQPQHF. Here the CDR3 DNA reads TGTGCCAGCATCGCCGGACAGGGACCCAATCAGCCCCAGCATTTT.

The CDR3 sequence is CASSPNQGKGYTF. CDR3 nucleotides: TGTGCCAGCAGCCCGAATCAGGGGAAGGGCTACACCTTC. The chain recombines TRBV9 with TRBJ1-2; a possible D gene is TRBD1 (6 bases). The V end lost 4 bases, the J end lost 8 bases, and 15 bases lay between the germline ends. The CDR3 loop spans 13 amino acids. From germline, CDR1 is SGDLS and CDR2 YYNGEE.

The chain combines TRBV3-1 (or the pseudogene TRBV3-2) with TRBJ1-5; a possible D gene is TRBD1 (6 bases). This CDR3 contains 18 residues. V dropped 1 base and J dropped 4 bases, with 20 bases sitting between them. Germline V gives CDR1 LGHDT, CDR2 YNNKEL (reference sequence). The CDR3 nucleotides read TGTGCCAGCAGCCAAGGCGGACAGACTTTACATAGGAATCAGCCCCAGCATTTT. It encodes CASSQGGQTLHRNQPQHF.

The J gene is TRBJ1-2, the V gene TRBV4-1, with D perhaps TRBD1 (5 bases). The V and J ends lost 1 base and 8 bases respectively, with 14 bases between them. The CDR3 loop spans 14 amino acids. From germline, CDR1 is MGHRA and CDR2 YSYEKL. Here the CDR3 reads CASSQGTWGDGYTF. The CDR3 DNA is TGCGCCAGCAGCCAAGGAACTTGGGGGGACGGCTACACCTTC.

This clone showed up many times. This chain connects TRBV7-9 to TRBJ2-3; TRBD1 might be the D (6 bases). Germline loops: CDR1 SEHNR, CDR2 FQNEAQ (reference sequence). V shed 4 bases and J shed 0 bases, with 11 bases lying between them. This CDR3 has 15 amino acids. CDR3: CASSSGGQSTDTQYF. The CDR3 region has the DNA TGTGCCAGCAGCTCAGGCGGACAGAGCACAGATACGCAGTATTTT.

This clone was detected once. The V call is TRBV10-3, the J call TRBJ2-5; 7 nucleotides line up with TRBD2. The V gene's germline CDR1 is ENHRY and CDR2 SYGVKD. V was clipped by 2 bases and J by 0 bases; unmatched bases: 0. This CDR3 is 14 amino acids long. The CDR3 DNA is TGTGCCATCAGTGAGAGCGGGGACCAAGAGACCCAGTACTTC. Protein product: CAISESGDQETQYF.

The rearrangement uses TRBV6-4 and TRBJ2-3; 10 nucleotides align to TRBD2. CDR3 length: 16 residues. The germline gives CDR1 MRHNA, CDR2 SNTAGT. Trimming at V came to 5 bases and at J to 4 bases, leaving 9 bases not matched to a gene. Written as DNA, the CDR3 is TGTGCCAGCAGTCCAATAGCGGGGGGTCTGGCAGATACGCAGTATTTT. Translated, it gives CASSPIAGGLADTQYF.

The gene calls are TRBV4-1 and TRBJ1-5; tentative D call: TRBD1 (5 bases). The V gene's germline CDR1 is MGHRA and CDR2 YSYEKL. There are 18 residues in the CDR3. The V end lost 0 bases, the J end lost 10 bases, and 25 bases lay between the germline ends. The CDR3 sequence is CASSQDIQGGTLRHPQHF. CDR3 in DNA: TGCGCCAGCAGCCAAGATATCCAGGGAGGGACCCTCAGGCATCCCCAGCATTTT.

This chain's CDR3 is CASSQDLDRAGLEGYTF. Here the CDR3 DNA reads TGTGCCAGCAGCCAAGATCTCGACAGGGCAGGATTAGAAGGCTACACCTTC. V usage is TRBV4-2 and J usage is TRBJ1-2, with TRBD1 identical over 7 bases. Per the germline V gene, CDR1 is LGHNA and CDR2 is YNFKEQ. There are 17 residues in the CDR3. V trimming: 0 bases; J trimming: 8 bases; junction bases outside the gene matches: 15.

V is TRBV5-1 and J is TRBJ1-6; D is unclear. Germline CDR1 is SGHRS and CDR2 is YFSETQ. V lost 2 bases to trimming and J lost 9 bases, with 9 bases between them. The CDR3 length is 13 residues. CDR3 nucleotides: TGCGCCAGCAGCTTAACCTCCGGTTCACCCCTCCACTTT. The encoded protein is CASSLTSGSPLHF.

The chain employs TRBV29-1 and TRBJ2-3; 15 nucleotides line up with TRBD2. The V gene's germline CDR1 is SQVTM and CDR2 ANQGSEA. The length of the CDR3 is 15 residues. Trimming took 5 bases from V and 4 from J; bases not matched to a gene: 4. For the CDR3, the DNA is TGCAGCGTTCTAGGACTAGCGGGGGGGCCAGATACGCAGTATTTT. Its translation is CSVLGLAGGPDTQYF.

This sequence joins TRBV18 and TRBJ1-2, with 9 bases matching TRBD1. The CDR3 runs 15 residues. Germline CDR1 and CDR2: KGHSH and LQKENI. V was pared by 3 bases and J by 3 bases, with 5 bases of the junction left unmatched. DNA of the CDR3: TGTGCCAGCTCACCCACAGGGGGCGGGTACTATGGCTACACCTTC. The encoded protein is CASSPTGGGYYGYTF.

V usage is TRBV7-9 and J usage is TRBJ1-1; possible D gene TRBD1, 5 bases. V was pared by 6 bases and J by 0 bases, with 17 bases between. The CDR3 is made up of 16 amino acids. The germline V gene has CDR1 SEHNR and CDR2 FQNEAQ (reference sequence). DNA of the CDR3: TGTGCCAGCAGAACGCGGGGGACTCCAATGAACACTGAAGCTTTCTTT. Translation gives CASRTRGTPMNTEAFF.

The CDR3 loop reads CASSFPSGGGSEQYV. In DNA form, the CDR3 reads TGTGCCAGCAGCTTCCCTTCCGGGGGTGGCTCCGAGCAGTACGTC. The rearrangement joins TRBV5-6 to TRBJ2-7, with D possibly being TRBD2 (6 bases). This CDR3 comprises 15 residues. Trimming removed 2 bases at V and 6 bases at J, with 18 bases between. Germline CDR1 reads SGHDT; CDR2 reads YYEEEE.

The chain carries TRBV5-8 and TRBJ2-3; D remains unclear. The V gene lost 2 bases and the J gene lost 6 bases, with 4 bases spanning the gap. CDR3 length equals 11 residues. The germline CDR1 and CDR2 sequences are SGHTS and YDEGEE. CDR3 sequence reads: CASSFQDTQYF. The CDR3 DNA reads as TGTGCCAGCAGCTTTCAGGATACGCAGTATTTT. Full variable domain (rest looked up from reference TRBV5-8 and TRBJ2-3): EAGVTQSPTHLIKTRGQQATLRCSPISGHTSVYWYQQALGLGLQFLLWYDEGEERNRGNFPPRFSGRQFPNYSSELNVNALELEDSALYLCASSFQDTQYFGPGTRLTVL.

This rearrangement joins TRBV27 to TRBJ1-2; no clear D. V was pared by 6 bases and J by 4 bases, with 12 bases between. CDR1 is MNHEY and CDR2 is SMNVEV in the germline V gene (reference sequence). The CDR3 length is 13 residues. The CDR3 loop reads CASREALGYGYTF. CDR3 coding DNA: TGTGCCAGCAGGGAGGCTCTTGGCTATGGCTACACCTTC.

The chain joins TRBV6-5 to TRBJ1-2; possibly TRBD1 for D (6 bases). Trimming stripped 7 bases from V and 2 bases from J, with 14 bases between. Germline V lookup: CDR1 MNHEY, CDR2 SVGAGI. The CDR3 spans 14 residues. CDR3 amino acids: CASNEGGLNYGYTF. CDR3 coding DNA: TGTGCCAGCAACGAAGGGGGTTTAAACTATGGCTACACCTTC.

The CDR3 protein is CASRSKGQGYTEAFF. The CDR3 DNA sequence: TGTGCCAGCAGGTCGAAAGGGCAGGGGTACACTGAAGCTTTCTTT. V is TRBV6-5 and J is TRBJ1-1, with a tentative D call TRBD1 (6 bases). The ends were cut back, 6 bases at V and 3 bases at J, with 17 bases in the middle. Germline V gives CDR1 MNHEY, CDR2 SVGAGI. This CDR3 has 15 residues.

The chain has TRBV4-2 and TRBJ2-7, with D perhaps TRBD2 (5 bases). V gave up 3 bases and J gave up 7 bases, with 22 bases separating them. The germline V gene encodes CDR1 LGHNA and CDR2 YNFKEQ. The CDR3 has 16 amino acids. The CDR3 protein is CASSQDLKAGSGEQYF. CDR3 DNA sequence: TGTGCCAGCAGCCAGGACTTGAAAGCCGGATCTGGTGAGCAGTACTTC.

CDR3 residues: CASSPGVAGTDEQYV. The CDR3 region has the DNA TGTGCCAGCAGCCCGGGGGTAGCGGGGACGGATGAGCAGTACGTC. J is TRBJ2-7 and V is TRBV7-9; TRBD2 matches 8 bases. The germline CDR1 and CDR2 sequences are SEHNR and FQNEAQ (reference sequence). Trimming cost V 5 bases and J 7 bases; bases outside gene matches: 13. There are 15 residues in the CDR3.

V gene TRBV2 combines with J gene TRBJ2-2; a possible D gene is TRBD2 (5 bases). Trimming cost V 7 bases and J 2 bases, with 8 bases left between them. This CDR3 region has 13 residues. Germline V gene data show CDR1 as SNHLY and CDR2 as FYNNEI. CDR3 bases: TGTGCCAGCAACCGGGGAAACACCGGGGAGCTGTTTTTT. Translating gives CASNRGNTGELFF.

The chain is built from TRBV27 and TRBJ1-2; 7 bases are shared with TRBD1. J was trimmed by 0 bases and V by 5 bases; bases with no gene match: 6. The CDR3 loop spans 15 amino acids. Germline-derived CDR1 and CDR2 are MNHEY and SMNVEV (reference sequence). CDR3 sequence reads: CASSAGTAANYGYTF. The CDR3 nucleotides read TGTGCCAGCAGTGCCGGGACAGCAGCTAACTATGGCTACACCTTC.

The CDR3: CASSETTGLGSTDTQYF. The CDR3 DNA is TGCGCCAGCAGTGAGACGACAGGGTTGGGGAGCACAGATACGCAGTATTTT. V usage is TRBV10-1 and J usage is TRBJ2-3; 7 nucleotides align to TRBD1. CDR1 and CDR2 (germline): WNHNN, SYGVQD (reference sequence). The V gene end was trimmed by 2 bases and the J gene end by 0 bases; junction bases not matched to a gene: 8. The CDR3 covers 17 residues.

The chain employs TRBV5-1 and TRBJ1-6; the match to TRBD1 covers 8 bases. Germline V gives CDR1 SGHRS, CDR2 YFSETQ. CDR3 length: 17 residues. The V gene end was trimmed by 4 bases and the J gene end by 7 bases; junction bases not matched to a gene: 13. CDR3 nucleotides: TGCGCCAGCAGCCCACGCCCGGGACAGGCGCAAAATTCACCCCTCCACTTT. Its translation: CASSPRPGQAQNSPLHF.

This clone was counted a single time. The rearrangement joins TRBV12-5 to TRBJ1-5, with 9 bases identical to TRBD1. CDR1 and CDR2 (germline): LGHNT, FRNRAP. The CDR3 totals 18 residues. Losses at the gene ends were 5 bases for V and 10 bases for J; bases not matched to a gene: 21. DNA of the CDR3: TGTGCTAGTGGTACCACAAGCAAAGACAGGGGGAGGAACCTTCCCCAGCATTTT. Translated, it gives CASGTTSKDRGRNLPQHF.

This chain's CDR3 is CASSPRGVEGYTF. The CDR3 region has the DNA TGTGCCAGCAGTCCCCGAGGTGTGGAGGGCTACACCTTC. This rearrangement joins TRBV12-3 or TRBV12-4 to TRBJ1-2; D call uncertain. This CDR3 region has 13 residues. Trimming removed 5 bases at V and 8 bases at J, with 15 bases between.

CDR3 loop: CAWSVTGGAYYEQYV. CDR3 coding DNA: TGTGCCTGGAGTGTAACCGGGGGAGCCTACTACGAGCAGTACGTC. V and J are TRBV30 and TRBJ2-7, with D maybe TRBD2 (6 bases). The CDR3 has 15 residues. Germline assignment: CDR1 GTSNPN and CDR2 SVGIG (reference sequence). The ends were cut back, 0 bases at V and 3 bases at J, with 15 bases in the middle.

This clone has more than one count but fewer than ten. The V gene is TRBV11-2, the J gene TRBJ1-6; maybe TRBD1 (6 bases). CDR1 and CDR2 from the germline V gene are SGHAT and FQNNGV. With 4 bases removed from V and 4 bases from J, the gap between germline ends came to 11 bases. CDR3 length: 15 amino acids. The CDR3 DNA is TGTGCCAGCAGCTCACCGACAGGTTATAATTCACCCCTCCACTTT. As protein: CASSSPTGYNSPLHF.